One sample yielded the 12 T cell receptor beta chains listed below, sequenced in a study of glioma-infiltrating T cells. TCR alpha and beta CDR3 regions were amplified from RNA using iRepertoire nested multiplex PCR. Using its own MiXCR run on the multiplex PCR reads, TCRdb lists one record per CDR3 protein. The sample shows 100,000 to 150,000 distinct CDR3 sequences, 24% of them seen only once. The specimen was glioma tissue, nonneoplastic brain tissue, or PBMCs (not recorded which). The source of these receptors is a human donor with low-grade glioma or glioblastoma, undergoing nonglioma brain surgery, or in good health (not recorded which).

In regard to this clonotype: This sequence may be a read error, since a much larger clone differs from it by one base. The chain links TRBV15 to TRBJ2-7, with 8 bases that match TRBD1. J was trimmed by 2 bases and V by 3 bases; bases with no gene match: 6. CDR3 size: 15 residues. Looked up from germline, CDR1 is LNHNV and CDR2 is YYDKDF (reference sequence). This CDR3 is CATSSDTGGTYEQYV. Written as DNA, the CDR3 is TGTGCCACCAGCAGTGACACAGGGGGAACCTACGAGCAGTACGTC.

With respect to this clonotype: Given a much more abundant clone one base away, this may be a read error. The gene calls are TRBV24-1 and TRBJ2-1; D is possibly TRBD1 or TRBD2 (5 bases each). Germline-derived CDR1 and CDR2 are KGHDR and SFDVKD. The CDR3 contains 15 residues. The CDR3 region has the DNA TGTTCCACCAGTGCTGCAGGGAGCTCCTACAATGAGCAGTTCTTC. It encodes CSTSAAGSSYNEQFF.

This clonotype is categorized as medium-sized (0.01 to 0.1%). The J gene is TRBJ2-1, the V gene TRBV7-9; 7 bases are a match to TRBD1. This CDR3 is built from 14 residues. V gave up 4 bases and J gave up 5 bases; unmatched junction bases: 5. The germline CDR1 and CDR2 sequences are SEHNR and FQNEAQ (reference sequence). The CDR3 reads CASSSDRENNEQFF. CDR3 coding DNA: TGTGCCAGCAGCTCCGACAGGGAGAACAATGAGCAGTTCTTC.

The chain carries TRBV6-1 and TRBJ2-2, with 7 nucleotides matching TRBD1. The germline V gene has CDR1 MNHNS and CDR2 SASEGT. The V and J ends lost 7 bases and 2 bases, in that order; junction bases with no gene match: 7. The CDR3 runs 15 residues. CDR3 in DNA: TGTGCCAGCACGCCGGGACAGATCAACACCGGGGAGCTGTTTTTT. It codes for CASTPGQINTGELFF.

This clonotype was found a few times. CDR3 bases: TGTGCCAGTAGTCAGGCAAACTATGGCTACACCTTC. The encoded protein is CASSQANYGYTF. The chain recombines TRBV19 with TRBJ1-2; no clear D gene. Trimming cost V 5 bases and J 2 bases, with 6 bases left between them. Looked up from germline, CDR1 is LNHDA and CDR2 is SQIVND (reference sequence). This CDR3 contains 12 residues.

Only a few counts were recorded for this clonotype. The chain combines TRBV20-1 with TRBJ1-3; D gene uncertain. Germline values: CDR1 DFQATT, CDR2 SNEGSKA (reference sequence). This CDR3 contains 13 residues. V was shortened by 6 bases and J by 3 bases, with 12 bases between the two germline ends. CDR3 protein: CSARPGFGNTIYF. DNA of the CDR3: TGCAGTGCCCGCCCGGGATTTGGAAACACCATATATTTT.

Only one count was recorded for this clonotype. This sequence joins TRBV5-4 and TRBJ2-3, with unresolved D. V lost 0 bases and J lost 0, with 8 bases in between. CDR1 and CDR2 from the germline V gene are SGHNT and YYREEE (reference sequence). The CDR3 is 15 residues long. The CDR3 sequence: CASSLGLLSTDTQYF. In DNA, the CDR3 is TGTGCCAGCAGCTTGGGACTCCTGAGCACAGATACGCAGTATTTT.

This clonotype occurred a few times. This sequence joins TRBV20-1 and TRBJ1-4; the match to TRBD1 covers 10 bases. The V gene's germline CDR1 is DFQATT and CDR2 SNEGSKA (reference sequence). V was pared by 6 bases and J by 1 base, with 11 bases of the junction left unmatched. There are 17 residues in the CDR3. DNA of the CDR3: TGCAGTGCCCCCCGGAACCGGGACAGGGGAACTAATGAAAAACTGTTTTTT. Translation: CSAPRNRDRGTNEKLFF.

The rearrangement links TRBV20-1 to TRBJ2-7; a possible D gene is TRBD2 (5 bases). Germline loops: CDR1 DFQATT, CDR2 SNEGSKA (reference sequence). The CDR3 spans 13 residues. The CDR3 coding sequence is TGCAGTGCTAGATCTAGCAGTACCTACGAGCAGTACGTA. It yields the protein CSARSSSTYEQYV.

J is TRBJ2-5 and V is TRBV4-2; D is possibly TRBD2 (6 bases). V shed 9 bases and J shed 5 bases, with 16 bases lying between them. Germline assignment: CDR1 LGHNA and CDR2 YNFKEQ. The CDR3 is made up of 13 amino acids. Here the CDR3 reads CASSSSRGETQYF. CDR3 nucleotides: TGTGCCAGTAGCTCTTCACGGGGGGAGACCCAGTACTTC.

About this clonotype: A much larger clonotype is one base distant, so this may be a read error. The chain recombines TRBV20-1 with TRBJ1-1; TRBD1 matches 7 bases. CDR1 and CDR2 from the germline V gene are DFQATT and SNEGSKA (reference sequence). The CDR3 spans 17 residues. V was pared by 4 bases and J by 4 bases, with 18 bases of the junction left unmatched. The DNA of the CDR3 is TGCAGTGCTACCCTATTTCGACCGAGACAGGGTCCCACTGAAGCTTTCTTT. Translated: CSATLFRPRQGPTEAFF.

The sample holds many counts of this clonotype. This sequence joins TRBV6-1 and TRBJ2-7, with D possibly TRBD2 on 5 matching bases. V lost 0 bases and J 4 bases, leaving 10 bases between the germline ends. CDR3 length: 14 amino acids. CDR1 and CDR2 from the germline V gene are MNHNS and SASEGT. The DNA of the CDR3 is TGTGCCAGCAGTGAAGCCCCCCGGACTTACGAGCAGTACGTC. Translated, it gives CASSEAPRTYEQYV.